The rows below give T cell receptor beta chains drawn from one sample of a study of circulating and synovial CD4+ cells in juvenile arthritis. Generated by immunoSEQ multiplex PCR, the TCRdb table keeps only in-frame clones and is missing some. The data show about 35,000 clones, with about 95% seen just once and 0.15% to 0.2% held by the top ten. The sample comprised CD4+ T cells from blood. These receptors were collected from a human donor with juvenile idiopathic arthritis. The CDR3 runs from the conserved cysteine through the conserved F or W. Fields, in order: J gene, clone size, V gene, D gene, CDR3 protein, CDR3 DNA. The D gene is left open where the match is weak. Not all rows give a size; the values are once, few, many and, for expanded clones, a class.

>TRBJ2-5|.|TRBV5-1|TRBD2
CASSLTGGPMETQYF
TGCGCCAGCAGCTTAACGGGGGGGCCTATGGAGACCCAGTACTTC
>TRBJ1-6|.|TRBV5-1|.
CASSLRVPGDSPLHF
TGCGCCAGCAGCTTGCGGGTCCCTGGAGATTCACCCCTCCACTTT
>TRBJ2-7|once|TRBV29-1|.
CSVSGHPSAVNEQYF
TGCAGCGTTTCGGGACACCCCTCGGCAGTGAACGAGCAGTACTTC
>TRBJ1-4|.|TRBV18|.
CASSPPDREGEKLFF
TGTGCCAGCTCACCACCGGACAGAGAAGGTGAAAAACTGTTTTTT
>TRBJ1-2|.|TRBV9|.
CASSLGGTSNGYTF
TGTGCCAGCAGCTTGGGAGGGACCTCCAATGGCTACACCTTC
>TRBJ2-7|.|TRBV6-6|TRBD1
CASSWDRGLIFYEQYF
TGTGCCAGCAGTTGGGACAGGGGGCTTATCTTTTACGAGCAGTACTTC
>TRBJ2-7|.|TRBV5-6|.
CASSLAAYEQYF
TGTGCCAGCAGCTTGGCCGCGTACGAGCAGTACTTC
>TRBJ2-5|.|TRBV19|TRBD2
CASSRGRLAGEETQYF
TGTGCCAGTAGTAGGGGGCGACTAGCGGGAGAGGAGACCCAGTACTTC
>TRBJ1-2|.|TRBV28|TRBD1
CASSLLSGGDGYTF
TGTGCCAGCAGTTTATTGTCAGGGGGCGATGGCTACACCTTC
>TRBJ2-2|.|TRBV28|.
CASSLGATGELFF
TGTGCCAGCAGTTTGGGAGCAACCGGGGAGCTGTTTTTT
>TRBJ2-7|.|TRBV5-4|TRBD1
CASSAGTVYEQYF
TGTGCCAGCAGCGCCGGGACAGTCTACGAGCAGTACTTC
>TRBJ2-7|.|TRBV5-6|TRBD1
CASSSRTGLREQYF
TGTGCCAGCAGCTCCCGGACAGGGCTCCGCGAGCAGTACTTC
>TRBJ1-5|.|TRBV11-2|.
CASSLDGGNQPQHF
TGTGCCAGCAGCTTAGATGGCGGGAATCAGCCCCAGCATTTT
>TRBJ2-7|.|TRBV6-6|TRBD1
CASSYLDRATDEQYF
TGTGCCAGCAGTTATTTGGACAGGGCTACGGACGAGCAGTACTTC
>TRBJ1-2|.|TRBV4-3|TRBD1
CASSQGQGAGYTF
TGCGCCAGCAGCCAAGGACAGGGGGCTGGCTACACCTTC